One TCR beta chain is described in this entry. Seattle enrolled patients during active infection and tracked them longitudinally. This sample was included in a study of blood T cell repertoires in COVID-19. Study-level information: T cells, B-cell-depleted T cells, or PBMCs supplied cDNA or gDNA.

Data came from immunoSEQ multiplex PCR; TCRdb stores just in-frame clones and leaves some out. The table has 350,000 to 400,000 clones, 65% to 90% seen once. The CDR3 extends over 15 amino acids. Germline assignment: CDR1 SNHLY and CDR2 FYNNEI. V lost 6 bases and J lost 4, with 15 bases in between. The sample was peripheral blood. The chain joins TRBV2 to TRBJ2-2, with a weak D call TRBD1 (6 bases). The TCR sequence derives from a woman aged 60 to 75 with COVID-19, enrolled during active disease. As DNA, the CDR3 is TGTGCCAGCAGCCTCAGGGGACGGTCCACCGGGGAGCTGTTTTTT. Its translation: CASSLRGRSTGELFF.